A selection of T cell receptor beta chains follows, all from one sample in a study of human thymus T cells. Libraries were prepared by immunoSEQ multiplex PCR; TCRdb keeps only in-frame clonotypes and omits some of them. The sample includes tens of thousands of clones, 95% of them seen just once. Sequencing was carried out using thymus tissue. The receptors were sampled from a girl less than two years old with a congenital heart defect but otherwise immunologically healthy. The CDR3 runs from the conserved cysteine through the conserved F or W. D genes are given only for firm matches. The size field is filled for only some rows; it gives once, few, many or a size class.

j_gene | d_gene | abundance | v_gene | CDR3aa | CDR3nt
TRBJ2-7 | NA | NA | TRBV28 | CASRTQYEQYF | TGTGCCAGCAGAACACAATACGAGCAGTACTTC
TRBJ2-1 | NA | NA | TRBV27 | CASSSRYNEQFF | TGTGCCAGCAGTTCCAGGTACAATGAGCAGTTCTTC
TRBJ2-7 | NA | once | TRBV30 | CAWGRYEQYF | TGTGCCTGGGGGCGCTACGAGCAGTACTTC
TRBJ2-6 | NA | NA | TRBV7-2 | CASSPHRDRYSGANVLTF | TGTGCCAGCAGCCCTCACCGGGACCGGTACTCTGGGGCCAACGTCCTGACTTTC
TRBJ1-1 | NA | NA | TRBV6-1 | CASSEGYIWGAEAFF | TGTGCCAGCAGTGAAGGGTATATTTGGGGCGCTGAAGCTTTCTTT
TRBJ1-2 | NA | once | TRBV4-1 | CASSRSAGTYGYTF | TGCGCCAGCAGCCGGTCGGCAGGAACTTATGGCTACACCTTC
TRBJ2-2 | NA | NA | TRBV19 | CASEGGRNTGELFF | TGTGCCAGCGAGGGAGGCCGTAACACCGGGGAGCTGTTTTTT
TRBJ2-5 | NA | NA | TRBV20-1 | CSAWGYGQYF | TGCAGTGCTTGGGGGTATGGCCAGTACTTC
TRBJ1-1 | NA | NA | TRBV19 | CASTLPGLNTEAFF | TGTGCCAGTACCTTACCCGGCTTGAACACTGAAGCTTTCTTT
TRBJ1-5 | NA | NA | TRBV4-3 | CASSQGVDSNQPQHF | TGCGCCAGCAGCCAGGGGGTGGACAGCAATCAGCCCCAGCATTTT
TRBJ2-3 | TRBD2 | NA | TRBV6-1 | CASSEGEREPDTQYF | TGTGCCAGCAGTGAAGGGGAGCGGGAGCCAGATACGCAGTATTTT
TRBJ1-4 | NA | NA | TRBV6-1 | CASSENSREGGKEKLFF | TGTGCCAGCAGTGAAAACTCGAGGGAGGGGGGAAAAGAAAAACTGTTTTTT
TRBJ1-4 | TRBD1 | NA | TRBV5-1 | CASSLRDRMNAREKLFF | TGCGCCAGCAGCTTGAGGGACAGGATGAATGCTAGGGAAAAACTGTTTTTT
TRBJ1-1 | TRBD1 | NA | TRBV29-1 | CSVGSASTGGTEAFF | TGCAGCGTCGGGTCCGCTTCGACAGGGGGCACTGAAGCTTTCTTT
TRBJ2-7 | TRBD1 | NA | TRBV4-1 | CASSPSQGNEQYF | TGCGCCAGCAGCCCCTCACAGGGGAACGAGCAGTACTTC
TRBJ1-5 | TRBD1 | NA | TRBV7-2 | CATLRDRGRPGNQPQHF | TGTGCCACCCTCCGGGACAGGGGGCGCCCCGGCAATCAGCCCCAGCATTTT
TRBJ2-7 | NA | NA | TRBV5-8 | CASSPFEGWVHEQYF | TGTGCCAGCAGCCCCTTCGAGGGGTGGGTCCACGAGCAGTACTTC
TRBJ2-6 | NA | NA | TRBV27 | CASSQDYDTGANVLTF | TGTGCCAGCAGTCAAGACTACGACACTGGGGCCAACGTCCTGACTTTC
TRBJ2-7 | TRBD2 | NA | TRBV5-8 | CASGLGGAATSGMSYEQYF | TGTGCCAGCGGTTTGGGGGGCGCGGCGACTAGCGGGATGTCCTACGAGCAGTACTTC
TRBJ1-3 | NA | NA | TRBV10-2 | CASSESLGTIYF | TGCGCCAGCAGTGAGTCGTTAGGCACCATATATTTT
TRBJ2-1 | TRBD2 | NA | TRBV15 | CATSRDHKRESRPGQFF | TGTGCCACCAGCAGAGATCATAAGCGGGAGAGCCGTCCCGGGCAGTTCTTC
TRBJ2-5 | TRBD1 | NA | TRBV29-1 | CSVERGGPGTGGETQYF | TGCAGCGTTGAGAGGGGTGGGCCCGGGACAGGGGGGGAGACCCAGTACTTC
TRBJ2-1 | TRBD2 | NA | TRBV19 | CASSGTAGGPYNEQFF | TGTGCCAGTAGTGGCACAGCGGGAGGGCCCTACAATGAGCAGTTCTTC
TRBJ2-7 | NA | NA | TRBV2 | CASSEARVTCYEQYF | TGTGCCAGCAGTGAAGCCCGGGTCACCTGCTACGAGCAGTACTTC
TRBJ1-2 | NA | NA | TRBV5-1 | CASSLSFYGFLVSYGYTF | TGCGCCAGCAGCTTGTCGTTCTATGGGTTCCTGGTTTCCTATGGCTACACCTTC
TRBJ1-2 | NA | NA | TRBV28 | CASSLPQGNDYGYTF | TGTGCCAGCAGTTTACCACAGGGAAACGACTATGGCTACACCTTC
TRBJ1-5 | NA | NA | TRBV6-5 | CASSYTAGQPQHF | TGTGCCAGCAGTTACACAGCTGGTCAGCCCCAGCATTTT
TRBJ1-3 | TRBD1 | NA | TRBV5-6 | CASSLPDGTGPYSGNTIYF | TGTGCCAGCAGCTTGCCCGATGGGACAGGGCCTTACTCTGGAAACACCATATATTTT
TRBJ2-3 | NA | NA | TRBV7-2 | CASSLVVTDKSDTQYF | TGTGCCAGCAGCTTAGTAGTGACAGATAAATCAGATACGCAGTATTTT
TRBJ1-4 | NA | NA | TRBV18 | CASSRTGTGPEKLFF | TGTGCCAGCTCACGAACGGGAACAGGCCCTGAAAAACTGTTTTTT
TRBJ2-7 | NA | NA | TRBV9 | CASSVGGSYEQYF | TGTGCCAGCAGCGTAGGGGGCTCCTACGAGCAGTACTTC
TRBJ2-1 | TRBD2 | NA | TRBV18 | CASSPGTSGSENEQFF | TGTGCCAGCTCACCCGGGACTAGCGGGAGTGAGAATGAGCAGTTCTTC
TRBJ2-2 | NA | NA | TRBV5-6 | CASSLGADLLTGELFF | TGTGCCAGCAGCTTGGGGGCGGATTTGCTCACCGGGGAGCTGTTTTTT
TRBJ2-3 | TRBD1 | NA | TRBV5-1 | CASSPSGTEGTDTQYF | TGCGCCAGCAGCCCCTCCGGGACAGAGGGCACAGATACGCAGTATTTT
TRBJ2-1 | NA | NA | TRBV25-1 | CASSTEGYEQFF | TGTGCCAGTTCCACCGAGGGCTATGAGCAGTTCTTC
TRBJ2-7 | TRBD1 | once | TRBV5-1 | CASSLGPSEGQSYEQYF | TGCGCCAGCAGCTTGGGACCGTCCGAGGGACAGTCCTACGAGCAGTACTTC
TRBJ1-2 | NA | NA | TRBV28 | CASSESLGYYGYTF | TGTGCCAGCAGTGAAAGTCTGGGATACTATGGCTACACCTTC
TRBJ2-3 | TRBD2 | NA | TRBV4-1 | CASSQESGSTDTQYF | TGCGCCAGCAGCCAAGAGAGCGGGAGTACAGATACGCAGTATTTT
TRBJ2-1 | NA | NA | TRBV28 | CASSFWTFTVGEQFF | TGTGCCAGCAGTTTTTGGACGTTCACAGTCGGTGAGCAGTTCTTC
TRBJ2-7 | TRBD1 | NA | TRBV7-9 | CASSSSGTGGEQYF | TGTGCCAGCAGCTCCTCCGGGACAGGGGGCGAGCAGTACTTC
TRBJ2-5 | NA | NA | TRBV11-2 | CASSLGGVLAGLETQYF | TGTGCCAGCAGCTTAGGGGGGGTCCTAGCTGGGTTGGAGACCCAGTACTTC
TRBJ1-3 | NA | NA | TRBV4-3 | CASSQDSKEDTIYF | TGCGCCAGCAGCCAAGATTCTAAAGAGGACACCATATATTTT
TRBJ1-4 | TRBD1 | NA | TRBV4-1 | CASSRELGQGRKLFF | TGCGCCAGCAGCCGCGAATTGGGACAGGGGAGGAAACTGTTTTTT
TRBJ2-1 | TRBD2 | NA | TRBV20-1 | CSASLAPEFF | TGCAGTGCTTCACTAGCGCCGGAGTTCTTC
TRBJ2-6 | NA | NA | TRBV7-2 | CASSLDTARSSGANVLTF | TGTGCCAGCAGCTTAGACACAGCCAGGAGCTCTGGGGCCAACGTCCTGACTTTC
TRBJ2-7 | NA | NA | TRBV18 | CASSPWVRAASYEQYF | TGTGCCAGCTCACCCTGGGTCAGGGCCGCGTCCTACGAGCAGTACTTC